This T cell receptor beta chain was observed in a study of PD-1 blockade in classical Hodgkin lymphoma. Each patient relapsed following autologous stem cell transplantation, and prior brentuximab vedotin exposure differed. Sequencing used immunoSEQ multiplex PCR; TCRdb keeps in-frame clones, though not all of them. This table has approximately 80,000 clones, roughly 90% appearing once. Germline CDR1 reads MNHEY; CDR2 reads SVGAGI. The CDR3 has 16 amino acids. The ends lost 2 bases at V and 6 bases at J; junction bases unmatched: 2. V is TRBV6-5 and J is TRBJ2-1, with 15 bases that match TRBD2. The sequence came from a human donor with classical Hodgkin lymphoma. Sequencing was performed on peripheral blood mononuclear cells (PBMCs), taken at baseline. The CDR3 DNA reads TGTGCCAGCAGTTACACGGGACTAGCGGGAGGCAATGAGCAGTTCTTC. Translating gives CASSYTGLAGGNEQFF.